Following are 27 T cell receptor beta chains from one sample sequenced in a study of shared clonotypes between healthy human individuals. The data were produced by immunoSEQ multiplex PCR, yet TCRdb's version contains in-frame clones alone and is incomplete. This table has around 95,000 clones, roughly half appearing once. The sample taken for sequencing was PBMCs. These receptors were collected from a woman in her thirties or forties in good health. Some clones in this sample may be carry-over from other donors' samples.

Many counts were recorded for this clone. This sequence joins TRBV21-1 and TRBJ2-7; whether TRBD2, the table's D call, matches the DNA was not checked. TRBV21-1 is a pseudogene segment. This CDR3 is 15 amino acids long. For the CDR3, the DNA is TGTGCCAGCAGCAAATTGAGACTAGCGACCTACGAGCAGTACTTC. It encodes CASSKLRLATYEQYF.

The CDR3 bases are TGTGCCAGCAGCCAAGCTAGCGGGAGATACCCCTACAATGAGCAGTTCTTC. Its translation: CASSQASGRYPYNEQFF. The chain uses TRBV4-2 and TRBJ2-1; 10 positions match TRBD2. The ends lost 1 base at V and 2 bases at J; junction bases unmatched: 5. Germline lookup yields CDR1 LGHNA and CDR2 YNFKEQ. The CDR3 sequence is 17 residues long.

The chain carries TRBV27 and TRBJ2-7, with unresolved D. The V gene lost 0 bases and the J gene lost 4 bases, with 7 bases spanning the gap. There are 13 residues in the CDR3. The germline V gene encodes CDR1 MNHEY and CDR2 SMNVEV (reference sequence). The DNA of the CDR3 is TGTGCCAGCAGTTTATCCCCGAGATACGAGCAGTACTTC. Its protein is CASSLSPRYEQYF.

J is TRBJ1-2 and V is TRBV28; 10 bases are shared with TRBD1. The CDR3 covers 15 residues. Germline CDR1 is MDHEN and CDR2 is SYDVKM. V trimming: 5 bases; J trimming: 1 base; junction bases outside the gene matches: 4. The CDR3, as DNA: TGTGCCAGCAGTCCCGGGACAGGGGTTAACTATGGCTACACCTTC. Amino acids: CASSPGTGVNYGYTF.

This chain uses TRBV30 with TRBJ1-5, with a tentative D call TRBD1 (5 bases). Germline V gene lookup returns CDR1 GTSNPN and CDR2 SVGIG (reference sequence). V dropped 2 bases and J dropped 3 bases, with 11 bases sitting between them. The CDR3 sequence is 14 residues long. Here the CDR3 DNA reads TGTGCCTGGAGTATCGACAGACTCAATCAGCCCCAGCATTTT. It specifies CAWSIDRLNQPQHF.

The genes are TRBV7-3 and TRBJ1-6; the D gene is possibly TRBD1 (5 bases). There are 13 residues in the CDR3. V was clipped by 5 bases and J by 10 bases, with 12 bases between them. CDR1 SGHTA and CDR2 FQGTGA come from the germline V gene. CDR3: CASSALRQSPLHF. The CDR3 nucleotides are TGTGCCAGCAGCGCCCTTAGACAGTCACCCCTCCACTTT.

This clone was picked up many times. CDR3 in amino acids: CASSVESGLYGYTF. CDR3 coding DNA: TGTGCCAGCAGCGTAGAATCAGGATTATATGGCTACACCTTC. The genes are TRBV9 and TRBJ1-2; D uncertain. Per the germline V gene, CDR1 is SGDLS and CDR2 is YYNGEE. V gave up 0 bases and J gave up 5 bases, with 11 bases separating them. There are 14 residues in the CDR3.

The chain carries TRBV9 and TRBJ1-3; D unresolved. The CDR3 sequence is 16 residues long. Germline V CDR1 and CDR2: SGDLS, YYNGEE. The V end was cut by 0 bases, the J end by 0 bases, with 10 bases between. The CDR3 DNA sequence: TGTGCCAGCAGCGTAGATCCCGGATTCTCTGGAAACACCATATATTTT. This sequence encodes CASSVDPGFSGNTIYF.

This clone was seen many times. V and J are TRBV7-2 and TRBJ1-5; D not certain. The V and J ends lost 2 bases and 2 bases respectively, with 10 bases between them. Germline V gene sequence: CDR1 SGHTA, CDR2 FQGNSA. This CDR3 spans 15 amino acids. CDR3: CASSLTRTGNQPQHF. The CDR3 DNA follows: TGTGCCAGCAGCTTAACGAGGACTGGCAATCAGCCCCAGCATTTT.

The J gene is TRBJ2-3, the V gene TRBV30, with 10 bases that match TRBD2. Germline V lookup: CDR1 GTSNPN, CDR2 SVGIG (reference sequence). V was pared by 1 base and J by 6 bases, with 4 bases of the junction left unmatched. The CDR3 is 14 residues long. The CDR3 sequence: CAWSASGREDTQYF. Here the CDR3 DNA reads TGTGCCTGGAGTGCTAGCGGGAGAGAGGATACGCAGTATTTT.

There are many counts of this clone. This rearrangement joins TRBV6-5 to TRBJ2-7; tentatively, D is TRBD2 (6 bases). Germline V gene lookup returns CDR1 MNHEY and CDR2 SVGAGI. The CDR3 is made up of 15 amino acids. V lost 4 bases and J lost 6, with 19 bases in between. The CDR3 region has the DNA TGTGCCAGCAGTTGGGGGGTGGGTAGCAGGCGCGAGCAGTACTTC. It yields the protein CASSWGVGSRREQYF.

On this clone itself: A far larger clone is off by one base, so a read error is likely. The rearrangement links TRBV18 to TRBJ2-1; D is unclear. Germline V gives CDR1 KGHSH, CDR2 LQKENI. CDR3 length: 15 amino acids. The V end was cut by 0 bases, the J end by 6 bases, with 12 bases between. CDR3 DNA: TGTGCCAGCTCACCACCAGGCATTGACGGCAATGAGCAGTTCTTC. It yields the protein CASSPPGIDGNEQFF. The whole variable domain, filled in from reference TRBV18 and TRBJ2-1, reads NAGVMQNPRHLVRRRGQEARLRCSPMKGHSHVYWYRQLPEEGLKFMVYLQKENIIDESGMPKERFSAEFPKEGPSILRIQQVVRGDSAAYFCASSPPGIDGNEQFFGPGTRLTVL.

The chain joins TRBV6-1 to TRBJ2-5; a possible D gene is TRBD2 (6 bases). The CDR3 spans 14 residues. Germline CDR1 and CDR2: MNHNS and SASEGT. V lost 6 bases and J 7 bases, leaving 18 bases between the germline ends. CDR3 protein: CASSSEVRRGTQYF. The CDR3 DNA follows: TGTGCCAGCAGCTCCGAGGTACGGCGGGGGACCCAGTACTTC.

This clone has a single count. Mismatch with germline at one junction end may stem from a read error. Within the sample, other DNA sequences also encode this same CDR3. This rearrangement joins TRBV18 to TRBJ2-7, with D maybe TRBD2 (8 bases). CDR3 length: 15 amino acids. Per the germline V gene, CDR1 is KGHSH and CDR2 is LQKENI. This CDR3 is CASSLAGTASYEQYF. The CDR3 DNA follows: TGTGCCAGCTCATTAGCGGGGACAGCCTCCTACGAGCAATACTTC.

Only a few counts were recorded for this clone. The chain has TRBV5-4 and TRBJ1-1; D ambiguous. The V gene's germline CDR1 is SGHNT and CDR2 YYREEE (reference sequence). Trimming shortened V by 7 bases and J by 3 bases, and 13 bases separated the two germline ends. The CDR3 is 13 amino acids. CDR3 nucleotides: TGTGCCAGCGGGCGGGTCTCGGACACTGAAGCTTTCTTT. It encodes CASGRVSDTEAFF.

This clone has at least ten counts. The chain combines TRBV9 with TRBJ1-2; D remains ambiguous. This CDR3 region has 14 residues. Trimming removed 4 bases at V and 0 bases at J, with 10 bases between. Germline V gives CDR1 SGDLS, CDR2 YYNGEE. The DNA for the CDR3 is TGTGCCAGCAGCCCCCAGTCGGCTAACTATGGCTACACCTTC. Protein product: CASSPQSANYGYTF. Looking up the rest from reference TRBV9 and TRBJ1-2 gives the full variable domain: DSGVTQTPKHLITATGQRVTLRCSPRSGDLSVYWYQQSLDQGLQFLIQYYNGEERAKGNILERFSAQQFPDLHSELNLSSLELGDSALYFCASSPQSANYGYTFGSGTRLTVV.

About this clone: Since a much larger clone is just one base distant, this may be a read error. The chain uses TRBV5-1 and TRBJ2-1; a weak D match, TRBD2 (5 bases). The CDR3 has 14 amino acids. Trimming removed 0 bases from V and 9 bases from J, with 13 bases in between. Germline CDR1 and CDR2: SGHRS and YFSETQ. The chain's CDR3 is CASSLVGTRGEQFF. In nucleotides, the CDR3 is TGCGCCAGCAGCTTGGTTGGTACCCGGGGTGAGCAGTTCTTC.

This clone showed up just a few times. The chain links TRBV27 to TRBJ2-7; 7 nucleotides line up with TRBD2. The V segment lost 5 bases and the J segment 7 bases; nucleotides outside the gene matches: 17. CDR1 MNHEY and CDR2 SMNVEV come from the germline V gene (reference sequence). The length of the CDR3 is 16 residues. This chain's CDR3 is CASSPLGRASLGEQYF. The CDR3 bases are TGTGCCAGCAGTCCCCTTGGGAGGGCTAGTTTAGGGGAGCAGTACTTC.

The CDR3 region has the DNA TGTGCCAGCAACCGCGTGGGGGGGGAAAACATTCAGTACTTC. Translating gives CASNRVGGENIQYF. The chain carries TRBV28 and TRBJ2-4, with TRBD2 matching over 7 bases. CDR1 and CDR2 from the germline V gene are MDHEN and SYDVKM. Trimming cost V 7 bases and J 5 bases; bases outside gene matches: 8. This CDR3 is 14 amino acids long.

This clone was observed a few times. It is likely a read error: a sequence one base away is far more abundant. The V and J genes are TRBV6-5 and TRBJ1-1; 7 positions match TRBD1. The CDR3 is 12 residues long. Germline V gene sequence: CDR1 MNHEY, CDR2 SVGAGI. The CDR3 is CASRQGGTKAFF. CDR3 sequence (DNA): TGTGCCAGCAGGCAAGGGGGCACTAAAGCTTTCTTT.

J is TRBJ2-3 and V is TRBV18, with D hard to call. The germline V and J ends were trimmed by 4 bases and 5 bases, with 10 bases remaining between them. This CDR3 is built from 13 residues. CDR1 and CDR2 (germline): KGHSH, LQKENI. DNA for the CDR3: TGTGCCAGCTCACTAGAGAATCGAGATACGCAGTATTTT. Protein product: CASSLENRDTQYF.

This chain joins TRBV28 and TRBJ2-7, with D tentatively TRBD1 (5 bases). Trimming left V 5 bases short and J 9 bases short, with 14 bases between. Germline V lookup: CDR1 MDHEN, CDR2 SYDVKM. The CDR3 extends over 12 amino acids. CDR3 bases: TGTGCCAGCAGTCCACCAGGGCGTGGGCAGTACTTC. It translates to CASSPPGRGQYF.

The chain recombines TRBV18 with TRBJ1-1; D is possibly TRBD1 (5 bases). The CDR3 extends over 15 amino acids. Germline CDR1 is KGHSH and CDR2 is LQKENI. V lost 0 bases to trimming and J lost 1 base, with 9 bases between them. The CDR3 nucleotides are TGTGCCAGCTCACCACCGATCGGGGCGAACACTGAAGCTTTCTTT. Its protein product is CASSPPIGANTEAFF.

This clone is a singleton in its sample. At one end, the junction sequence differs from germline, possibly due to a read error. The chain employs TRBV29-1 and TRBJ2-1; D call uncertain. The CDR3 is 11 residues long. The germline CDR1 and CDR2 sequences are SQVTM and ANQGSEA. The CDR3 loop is CSVKDWNEQFF. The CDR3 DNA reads TGCAGCGTTAAAGACTGGAATGAGCAGTTCTTC.

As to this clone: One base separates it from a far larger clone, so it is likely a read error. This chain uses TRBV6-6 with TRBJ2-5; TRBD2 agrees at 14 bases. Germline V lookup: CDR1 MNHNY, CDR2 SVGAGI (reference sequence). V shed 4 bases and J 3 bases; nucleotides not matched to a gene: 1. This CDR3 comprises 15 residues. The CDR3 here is CASSSGLAGEETQYF. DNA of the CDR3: TGTGCCAGCAGTTCGGGACTAGCGGGAGAAGAGACCCAGTACTTC.

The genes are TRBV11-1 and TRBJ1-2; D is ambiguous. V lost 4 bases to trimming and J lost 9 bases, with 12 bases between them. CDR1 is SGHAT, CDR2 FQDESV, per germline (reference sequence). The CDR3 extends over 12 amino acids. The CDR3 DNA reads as TGTGCCAGCAGCTCAGGATCAGCCCGCTACACCTTC. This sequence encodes CASSSGSARYTF.

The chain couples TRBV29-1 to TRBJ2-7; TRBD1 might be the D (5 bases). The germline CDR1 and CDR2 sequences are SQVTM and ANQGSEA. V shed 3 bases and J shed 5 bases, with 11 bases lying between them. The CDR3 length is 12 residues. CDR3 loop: CSVEGPPDEQYF. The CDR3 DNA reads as TGCAGCGTTGAGGGGCCGCCCGACGAGCAGTACTTC.